The rows below give T cell receptor beta chains drawn from one sample of a study of OX40 agonist ivuxolimab in advanced cancers. The data were produced by immunoSEQ multiplex PCR, yet TCRdb's version contains in-frame clones alone and is incomplete. The data contain over 30,000 clones, more than 60% of them singletons. The starting material was CD4+ or CD8+ T cells sorted from blood, obtained in a trial of the OX40 agonist ivuxolimab. The receptors were sampled from an adult with an advanced solid tumor such as melanoma, head and neck, liver or kidney cancer. CDR3s include the opening cysteine and the closing phenylalanine or tryptophan. Each record gives: clone size, V gene, J gene, D gene, CDR3 DNA, CDR3 protein. D genes are given only for firm matches. Not every row has a clone size; where given, it reads once, few, many or a size class.

size: NA; V: TRBV6-1; J: TRBJ2-1; D: NA; DNA: TGTGCCACCTGTGGACGGATTTACAATGAGCAGTTCTTC; CDR3: CATCGRIYNEQFF
size: NA; V: TRBV10-1; J: TRBJ2-7; D: NA; DNA: TGCGCCAGCAGTGAGGCGGTCTCCTACGAGCAGTACTTC; CDR3: CASSEAVSYEQYF
size: few; V: TRBV5-5; J: TRBJ1-5; D: NA; DNA: TGTGCCAGCAGCTTAATCTATGGCAATCAGCCCCAGCATTTT; CDR3: CASSLIYGNQPQHF
size: NA; V: TRBV6-4; J: TRBJ1-2; D: NA; DNA: TGTGCCAGCAGTGGTAGCAGGGGCTACACCTTC; CDR3: CASSGSRGYTF
size: NA; V: TRBV5-6; J: TRBJ2-5; D: NA; DNA: TGTGCCAGCAGCCCGGGGGGGACAGTGCAAGAGACCCAGTACTTC; CDR3: CASSPGGTVQETQYF
size: once; V: TRBV5-5; J: TRBJ2-7; D: NA; DNA: TGTGCCAGCAGCTTGCCAGGGAGAGCCTACGAGCAGTACTTC; CDR3: CASSLPGRAYEQYF
size: NA; V: TRBV5-6; J: TRBJ2-1; D: NA; DNA: TGTGCCAGCAGCTCCATTGGTGCATACAATGAGCAGTTCTTC; CDR3: CASSSIGAYNEQFF
size: few; V: TRBV11-2; J: TRBJ1-5; D: NA; DNA: TGTGCCAGCAGCTTAGGCGGGGGCTCGGTGGGTCAGCCCCAGCATTTT; CDR3: CASSLGGGSVGQPQHF
size: NA; V: TRBV28; J: TRBJ1-5; D: NA; DNA: TGTGCCAGCAGTTCTTTACGAGGGATGGGTAGCAATCAGCCCCAGCATTTT; CDR3: CASSSLRGMGSNQPQHF
size: NA; V: TRBV5-8; J: TRBJ2-7; D: NA; DNA: TGTGCCAGCAGCTTGGGGACAGTTGGGCAGTACTTC; CDR3: CASSLGTVGQYF
size: NA; V: TRBV9; J: TRBJ2-1; D: NA; DNA: TGTGCCAGCAGCCCCATTGACTGGAGCTCCTACAATGAGCAGTTCTTC; CDR3: CASSPIDWSSYNEQFF
size: NA; V: TRBV12-5; J: TRBJ1-3; D: NA; DNA: TGTGCTAGTGGTTTGGTGCTTAGGGAAACTGGAAACACCATATATTTT; CDR3: CASGLVLRETGNTIYF
size: NA; V: TRBV5-5; J: TRBJ1-5; D: NA; DNA: TGTGCCAGCAGCCTCAAAGATAGCAATCAGCCCCAGCATTTT; CDR3: CASSLKDSNQPQHF
size: NA; V: TRBV5-1; J: TRBJ2-3; D: NA; DNA: TGCGCCAGCAGCTTGTTGGGCGGCACAGATACGCAGTATTTT; CDR3: CASSLLGGTDTQYF
size: few; V: TRBV7-6; J: TRBJ2-6; D: NA; DNA: TGTGCCAGCAGCCTGGGACGGTCTAGCTCTGGGGCCAACGTCCTGACTTTC; CDR3: CASSLGRSSSGANVLTF
size: NA; V: TRBV19; J: TRBJ1-2; D: NA; DNA: TGTGCCAGTAGTACATCCTACTATGGCTACACCTTC; CDR3: CASSTSYYGYTF
size: NA; V: TRBV6-1; J: TRBJ2-5; D: TRBD2; DNA: TGTGCCAGCAGTGCTCGGACTAGCGGGGGGGCTAGTAAAGAGACCCAGTACTTC; CDR3: CASSARTSGGASKETQYF
size: NA; V: TRBV2; J: TRBJ1-4; D: NA; DNA: TGTGCCAGCAGTGAAAGGTGGGAAAAACTGTTTTTT; CDR3: CASSERWEKLFF
size: NA; V: TRBV18; J: TRBJ1-6; D: TRBD1; DNA: TGTGCCAGCTCACTGGGACAGGGATGGGCCAGCGGAAGTTCACCCCTCCACTTT; CDR3: CASSLGQGWASGSSPLHF
size: once; V: TRBV6-1; J: TRBJ1-3; D: NA; DNA: TGTGCCAGCAGTGATCGTGGGACTGGAAACACCATATATTTT; CDR3: CASSDRGTGNTIYF
size: NA; V: TRBV6-1; J: TRBJ2-7; D: NA; DNA: TGTGCCAGCAGTACAGGAGACACCTACGAGCAGTACTTC; CDR3: CASSTGDTYEQYF
size: NA; V: TRBV13; J: TRBJ2-5; D: NA; DNA: TGTGCCAGCAGCTCCACGCCGGGGCGACAAGAGACCCAGTACTTC; CDR3: CASSSTPGRQETQYF
size: NA; V: TRBV19; J: TRBJ2-1; D: NA; DNA: TGTGCCAGTAGTCCCCGGGGCTACAATGAGCAGTTCTTC; CDR3: CASSPRGYNEQFF
size: NA; V: TRBV11-3; J: TRBJ1-2; D: NA; DNA: TGTGCCAGCAGCTTAGAACCAGGGTCTCGTGGCTACACCTTC; CDR3: CASSLEPGSRGYTF
size: once; V: TRBV7-2; J: TRBJ1-1; D: TRBD1; DNA: TGTGCCAGCAGCCCCACCGGGACAGGGGGCAGGTGGAGGACTGAAGCTTTCTTT; CDR3: CASSPTGTGGRWRTEAFF
size: few; V: TRBV12-5; J: TRBJ2-7; D: NA; DNA: TGTGCTAGTGGTGCTGGAGTACCCCCCTACGAGCAGTACTTC; CDR3: CASGAGVPPYEQYF
size: NA; V: TRBV10-3; J: TRBJ2-3; D: TRBD1; DNA: TGTGCCATCAGTACAGGGGGCATTTCCGATACGCAGTATTTT; CDR3: CAISTGGISDTQYF
size: NA; V: TRBV11-2; J: TRBJ1-1; D: NA; DNA: TGTGCCAGCAGCTTTACCCTGGGAACTGAAGCTTTCTTT; CDR3: CASSFTLGTEAFF
size: NA; V: TRBV15; J: TRBJ1-1; D: NA; DNA: TGTGCCACCAGGGCGGACAGAGTAAACACTGAAGCTTTCTTT; CDR3: CATRADRVNTEAFF
size: NA; V: TRBV5-1; J: TRBJ1-4; D: NA; DNA: TGCGCCAGCAGCTTGGACCCTGCAACTAATGAAAAACTGTTTTTT; CDR3: CASSLDPATNEKLFF
size: NA; V: TRBV7-9; J: TRBJ2-7; D: NA; DNA: TGTGCCAGCAGTTATAAAGACTCCTACGAGCAGTACTTC; CDR3: CASSYKDSYEQYF
size: NA; V: TRBV27; J: TRBJ2-7; D: TRBD2; DNA: TGTGCCAGCAGTTTCGCTAGCGGGGCCTACGAGCAGTACTTC; CDR3: CASSFASGAYEQYF